This TCR beta chain was identified during a study of cytomegalovirus exposure and HLA in healthy donors. Study overall: The platform used for the 120 validation repertoires matched that of the roughly 670 first-cohort repertoires, a later analysis reported. Study-level findings and limits: Most TCR sequences showed up rarely, but some public TCRs showed up in many donors.

Germline lookup yields CDR1 SGHKS and CDR2 YYEKEE (reference sequence). V shed 2 bases and J shed 5 bases, with 16 bases lying between them. This CDR3 has 15 residues. On this clone: Its antigen is unidentified.

Sequencing was performed with immunoSEQ multiplex PCR; in TCRdb, only in-frame clones are kept and a portion is missing. The sample lists roughly 150,000 clones, 86% occurring once. This receptor was taken from a young woman in good health and CMV-seronegative. The rearrangement links TRBV5-5 to TRBJ1-2; TRBD1 is a possible D gene (5 bases). Sequencing input: PBMCs. In nucleotides, the CDR3 is TGTGCCAGCAGCTTTCTGTCCTACAGGACGTATGGCTACACCTTC. It specifies CASSFLSYRTYGYTF.